The next 12 T cell receptor beta chains were all read from a single sample in a study of blood T cell repertoires in COVID-19. Repertoires were generated with immunoSEQ multiplex PCR, while TCRdb's copy carries only in-frame clones and drops some. The sample has 150,000 to 200,000 clones; around nine tenths are singletons. The sequenced material came from peripheral blood. These receptors were obtained from a man in his 70s with active or convalescent COVID-19.

This chain joins TRBV4-3 and TRBJ1-6; 7 bases line up with TRBD1. Germline assignment: CDR1 LGHNA and CDR2 YSLEER. The trim removed 0 bases at V and 10 bases at J, leaving 6 bases unmatched. The CDR3 covers 15 residues. As DNA, the CDR3 is TGCGCCAGCAGCCAAGAACAGGGGAGTGGGTCACCCCTCCACTTT. Protein: CASSQEQGSGSPLHF.

This chain links TRBV5-1 with TRBJ2-3, with 9 bases aligning to TRBD1. With V trimmed by 4 bases and J by 1 base, 7 bases remained unmatched. CDR3 length: 16 residues. Germline CDR1 SGHRS, CDR2 YFSETQ. CDR3 sequence reads: CASSPMGQGGTDTQYF. The CDR3 coding sequence is TGCGCCAGCAGCCCGATGGGACAGGGAGGCACAGATACGCAGTATTTT.

In its sample, this clone was seen a few times. V gene TRBV29-1 combines with J gene TRBJ2-7, with TRBD1 identical over 7 bases. Germline CDR1 reads SQVTM; CDR2 reads ANQGSEA. Trimming took 6 bases from V and 6 from J; bases not matched to a gene: 14. The CDR3 is 14 residues long. The CDR3 region is CSVRPRTGNSEQYF. DNA for the CDR3: TGCAGCGTGCGCCCCCGGACAGGTAATAGCGAGCAGTACTTC.

This sequence joins TRBV13 and TRBJ2-6; the D gene is possibly TRBD2 (5 bases). This CDR3 comprises 14 residues. Trimming left V 5 bases short and J 2 bases short, with 7 bases between. Germline loops: CDR1 PRHDT, CDR2 FYEKMQ (reference sequence). CDR3 nucleotide sequence: TGTGCCAGCAGCCGGGAAGCTGGGGCCAACGTCCTGACTTTC. This sequence encodes CASSREAGANVLTF.

Turning to this clone: Other DNA sequences of this sample code for an identical CDR3. The chain's CDR3 is CASRSTGSSYEQYF. In DNA form, the CDR3 reads TGTGCCAGCAGGTCGACAGGGAGCTCCTACGAGCAGTACTTC. The rearrangement joins TRBV6-5 to TRBJ2-7; 7 nucleotides match TRBD1. J lost 0 bases, V lost 6 bases, and 5 bases had no gene match. The CDR3 is 14 amino acids. CDR1 is MNHEY, CDR2 SVGAGI, per germline.

The CDR3 loop is CASSPQWPAWGAQHF. Written as DNA, the CDR3 is TGTGCCAGCAGTCCCCAGTGGCCCGCGTGGGGGGCCCAGCATTTT. J is TRBJ1-5 and V is TRBV27; the D gene is possibly TRBD1 (5 bases). Germline lookup yields CDR1 MNHEY and CDR2 SMNVEV (reference sequence). The germline V and J ends were trimmed by 5 bases and 11 bases, with 22 bases remaining between them. CDR3 length: 15 residues.

The CDR3 bases are TGTGCCAGCAGCTTATACTCTGGGGCCAACGTCCTGACTTTC. It specifies CASSLYSGANVLTF. The rearrangement links TRBV5-6 to TRBJ2-6; D call uncertain. The CDR3 covers 14 residues. The V gene's germline CDR1 is SGHDT and CDR2 YYEEEE. The ends were cut back, 2 bases at V and 0 bases at J, with 3 bases in the middle. The full variable domain, in which reference TRBV5-6 and TRBJ2-6 provide the parts outside the CDR3, is DAGVTQSPTHLIKTRGQQVTLRCSPKSGHDTVSWYQQALGQGPQFIFQYYEEEERQRGNFPDRFSGHQFPNYSSELNVNALLLGDSALYLCASSLYSGANVLTFGAGSRLTVL.

The chain couples TRBV18 to TRBJ2-1, with 9 positions matching TRBD1. Trimming cost V 4 bases and J 5 bases; bases outside gene matches: 9. Germline V gene lookup returns CDR1 KGHSH and CDR2 LQKENI. The CDR3 is 16 amino acids. The CDR3 DNA is TGTGCCAGCTCACGGACAGGGGCCGGGGCCAACAATGAGCAGTTCTTC. Its protein is CASSRTGAGANNEQFF.

This rearrangement joins TRBV7-9 to TRBJ1-4, with D maybe TRBD1 (5 bases). Germline assignment: CDR1 SEHNR and CDR2 FQNEAQ (reference sequence). Trimming cost V 6 bases and J 8 bases, with 16 bases left between them. The CDR3 runs 14 residues. CDR3 sequence (DNA): TGTGCCAGCAGTGCGGGACCCGGGGCCGAAAAACTGTTTTTT. Translating gives CASSAGPGAEKLFF.

The chain carries TRBV21-1 and TRBJ2-6; the table calls TRBD2, which could not be checked here. TRBV21-1 is deemed a pseudogene. CDR3 size: 16 residues. CDR3 amino acids: CASPAGRTRGANVLTF. The CDR3 DNA sequence: TGTGCCAGCCCCGCCGGCCGCACTAGGGGGGCCAACGTCCTGACTTTC.

V is TRBV19 and J is TRBJ2-3, with D possibly being TRBD1 (5 bases). This CDR3 has 13 amino acids. The V and J ends lost 5 bases and 4 bases respectively, with 10 bases between them. CDR1 is LNHDA, CDR2 SQIVND, per germline (reference sequence). CDR3 region: CASSSRVADTQYF. CDR3 coding DNA: TGTGCCAGTAGTTCCAGGGTGGCAGATACGCAGTATTTT.

This sequence joins TRBV2 and TRBJ2-1, with 11 bases aligning to TRBD2. CDR3 length: 18 residues. Germline assignment: CDR1 SNHLY and CDR2 FYNNEI. Germline trimming cut 3 bases from V and 1 base from J; bases unmatched to any gene: 8. The CDR3 DNA follows: TGTGCCAGCAGTGATCAGGGACTAGCGGCACGATCCTACAATGAGCAGTTCTTC. It translates to CASSDQGLAARSYNEQFF.